A selection of T cell receptor beta chains follows, all from one sample in a study of control samples from healthy donors and cancer patients. The data were produced by immunoSEQ multiplex PCR, yet TCRdb's version contains in-frame clones alone and is incomplete. This sample carries about 120,000 clones, 89% of them seen once, and the ten largest clones take almost 40%. Sequencing was carried out using blood. Receptor source: a man in his fifties or sixties in good health. Both conserved end residues are part of each CDR3. A D gene is named only where the DNA matches it firmly. Only part of the rows carry a size: once, few, many, or a class if the clone is expanded.

j_call: TRBJ2-1
clone_size: NA
d_call: NA
v_call: TRBV19
cdr3_nt: TGTGCCAGTAGTATTTCCCCCAGCTCCTACAATGAGCAGTTCTTC
cdr3_aa: CASSISPSSYNEQFF

j_call: TRBJ2-7
clone_size: NA
d_call: NA
v_call: TRBV11-2
cdr3_nt: TGTGCCAGCAGCTCCCACCACAGCGGGCTAAACTACGAGCAGTACTTC
cdr3_aa: CASSSHHSGLNYEQYF

j_call: TRBJ2-5
clone_size: NA
d_call: TRBD2
v_call: TRBV5-1
cdr3_nt: TGCGCCAGCAGCTCGGGACTAGCTTTGTTAGAGACCCAGTACTTC
cdr3_aa: CASSSGLALLETQYF

j_call: TRBJ1-2
clone_size: NA
d_call: NA
v_call: TRBV2
cdr3_nt: TGTGCCAGCAGTGCTTTCGAAGGCTATGGCTACACCTTC
cdr3_aa: CASSAFEGYGYTF

j_call: TRBJ2-7
clone_size: NA
d_call: NA
v_call: TRBV7-8
cdr3_nt: TGTGCCAGCAGCTCTTTTCAGGGGCCCAAAGCTCTCGAGCAGTACTTC
cdr3_aa: CASSSFQGPKALEQYF

j_call: TRBJ2-1
clone_size: NA
d_call: TRBD1
v_call: TRBV5-8
cdr3_nt: TGTGCCAGCAGCATTGGACAGGACTACAATGAGCAGTTCTTC
cdr3_aa: CASSIGQDYNEQFF

j_call: TRBJ2-3
clone_size: NA
d_call: TRBD2
v_call: TRBV6-4
cdr3_nt: TGTGCCAGCAGTCCCCGGACTAGCGGGGGGGCCAATACGCAGTATTTT
cdr3_aa: CASSPRTSGGANTQYF

j_call: TRBJ2-7
clone_size: once
d_call: NA
v_call: TRBV3-1/TRBV3-2
cdr3_nt: TGTGCCAGCAGCCGGGGGACCTACAGTTCCTACGAGCAGTACTTC
cdr3_aa: CASSRGTYSSYEQYF

j_call: TRBJ1-1
clone_size: NA
d_call: TRBD1
v_call: TRBV9
cdr3_nt: TGTGCCAGCAGCCCGAGGACAGGGGGGACTGAAGCTTTCTTT
cdr3_aa: CASSPRTGGTEAFF

j_call: TRBJ1-1
clone_size: once
d_call: NA
v_call: TRBV4-1
cdr3_nt: TGCGCCAGCAGCCCCCCGAGGGTAACCACTGAAGCTTTCTTT
cdr3_aa: CASSPPRVTTEAFF

j_call: TRBJ2-3
clone_size: NA
d_call: NA
v_call: TRBV23-1
cdr3_nt: TGCGCCAGCAGTCTTTCCGGGGGCTGCACAGATACGCAGTATTTT
cdr3_aa: CASSLSGGCTDTQYF

j_call: TRBJ2-3
clone_size: NA
d_call: TRBD2
v_call: TRBV25-1
cdr3_nt: TGTGCCAGCAGTGTTTCGGGACTAGCAGGCACAGATACGCAGTATTTT
cdr3_aa: CASSVSGLAGTDTQYF

j_call: TRBJ1-5
clone_size: once
d_call: NA
v_call: TRBV12-3/TRBV12-4
cdr3_nt: TGTGCCAGCAGGGGGGGTGTAGGTCAGCCCCAGCATTTT
cdr3_aa: CASRGGVGQPQHF

j_call: TRBJ2-3
clone_size: NA
d_call: NA
v_call: TRBV9
cdr3_nt: TGTGCCAGCAGCGTAGGGGCAGACAGCACAGATACGCAGTATTTT
cdr3_aa: CASSVGADSTDTQYF

j_call: TRBJ1-4
clone_size: NA
d_call: NA
v_call: TRBV4-1
cdr3_nt: TGCGCCAGCAGCCAGAGTCGTACAACTAATGAAAAACTGTTTTTT
cdr3_aa: CASSQSRTTNEKLFF

j_call: TRBJ1-1
clone_size: NA
d_call: NA
v_call: TRBV7-2
cdr3_nt: TGTGCCAGCAGCCCCACGAGCACTGAAGCTTTCTTT
cdr3_aa: CASSPTSTEAFF

j_call: TRBJ2-3
clone_size: NA
d_call: TRBD1
v_call: TRBV2
cdr3_nt: TGTGCCAGCAGCGAGGGGTTCAGGGGGGATACGCAGTATTTT
cdr3_aa: CASSEGFRGDTQYF

j_call: TRBJ1-1
clone_size: NA
d_call: NA
v_call: TRBV9
cdr3_nt: TGTGCCAGCAGCCCTCGGACGGTTGTGGGCACTGAAGCTTTCTTT
cdr3_aa: CASSPRTVVGTEAFF

j_call: TRBJ2-1
clone_size: NA
d_call: TRBD2
v_call: TRBV29-1
cdr3_nt: TGCAGCGTGGCTAGCGGGGTATACAATGAGCAGTTCTTC
cdr3_aa: CSVASGVYNEQFF

j_call: TRBJ1-2
clone_size: NA
d_call: NA
v_call: TRBV15
cdr3_nt: TGTGCCACCAGCAGAGATCATGGCCAGGGATCGTATACCTTC
cdr3_aa: CATSRDHGQGSYTF

j_call: TRBJ1-6
clone_size: NA
d_call: NA
v_call: TRBV3-1/TRBV3-2
cdr3_nt: TGTGCCAGCAGCCAAGAGGGACGAAGCCACTTT
cdr3_aa: CASSQEGRSHF

j_call: TRBJ2-1
clone_size: NA
d_call: NA
v_call: TRBV7-2
cdr3_nt: TGTGCCAGCAGCCAACAGGGACTCTCCTACAATGAGCAGTTCTTC
cdr3_aa: CASSQQGLSYNEQFF

j_call: TRBJ1-2
clone_size: NA
d_call: TRBD1
v_call: TRBV12-5
cdr3_nt: TGTGCTAGTGGTTTGGGGCAGGGGGCTGGCTATGGCTACACCTTC
cdr3_aa: CASGLGQGAGYGYTF

j_call: TRBJ2-4
clone_size: NA
d_call: NA
v_call: TRBV10-3
cdr3_nt: TGTGCCATCAGTGAGGGAACAGGCAGCTTAGCCAAAAACATTCAGTACTTC
cdr3_aa: CAISEGTGSLAKNIQYF

j_call: TRBJ2-2
clone_size: few
d_call: TRBD2
v_call: TRBV6-2/TRBV6-3
cdr3_nt: TGTGCCAGCAGTGGGGGGGAGGCCGGGGAGCTGTTTTTT
cdr3_aa: CASSGGEAGELFF

j_call: TRBJ2-6
clone_size: NA
d_call: TRBD1
v_call: TRBV15
cdr3_nt: TGTGCCACCAGCAGATCTCCCTCGTGGACAGGGGTCTCTGGGGCCAACGTCCTGACTTTC
cdr3_aa: CATSRSPSWTGVSGANVLTF

j_call: TRBJ2-3
clone_size: NA
d_call: TRBD2
v_call: TRBV9
cdr3_nt: TGTGCCAGCAGCGGAGAGCGGGGGGAAACTACAGATACGCAGTATTTT
cdr3_aa: CASSGERGETTDTQYF

j_call: TRBJ2-7
clone_size: NA
d_call: TRBD1
v_call: TRBV10-3
cdr3_nt: TGTGCCATCAGTTTTCCGGGACAGGGTTTCTACGAGCAGTACTTC
cdr3_aa: CAISFPGQGFYEQYF